A selection of T cell receptor beta chains follows, all from one sample in a study of OX40 agonist ivuxolimab in advanced cancers. Measured with immunoSEQ multiplex PCR; TCRdb has only the in-frame clones, and not every one. The table records 65,000 to 75,000 clones, about 85% of them present only once. The sequencing here drew on CD4+ or CD8+ T cells sorted from blood, taken in a trial of the OX40 agonist ivuxolimab. The receptors originated from an adult with an advanced solid tumor such as melanoma, head and neck, liver or kidney cancer. The CDR3 runs from the conserved cysteine through the conserved F or W. A D gene is named only where the DNA matches it firmly. Part of the rows lack a size; the others show once, few, many or a class for expanded clones.

>TRBV19|TRBD1|NA|TRBJ2-1
CASSRDRGATHNEQFF
TGTGCCAGTAGTAGGGACAGGGGCGCTACACACAATGAGCAGTTCTTC
>TRBV20-1|NA|NA|TRBJ2-1
CSARAGGIEFF
TGCAGTGCTAGAGCCGGCGGAATTGAGTTCTTC
>TRBV30|TRBD1|NA|TRBJ1-2
CAWSARTGDGYTF
TGTGCCTGGAGCGCGAGGACAGGGGATGGCTACACCTTC
>TRBV7-9|NA|NA|TRBJ1-2
CASSSSNNYGYTF
TGTGCCAGCAGCTCTAGTAATAACTATGGCTACACCTTC
>TRBV5-1|NA|NA|TRBJ1-5
CASSPLGFAQPQHF
TGCGCCAGCAGCCCCTTAGGGTTCGCTCAGCCCCAGCATTTT
>TRBV7-2|TRBD1|few|TRBJ1-6
CASSLVAGQAGPLHF
TGTGCCAGCAGCTTAGTAGCGGGACAGGCGGGACCCCTCCACTTT
>TRBV23-1|NA|NA|TRBJ1-5
CASSRGGQPQHF
TGCGCCAGCAGTCGTGGCGGTCAGCCCCAGCATTTT
>TRBV27|NA|NA|TRBJ1-2
CASSPREGVTRSDGYTF
TGTGCCAGCAGTCCTCGGGAGGGGGTCACCCGTTCTGATGGCTACACCTTC
>TRBV14|NA|NA|TRBJ1-2
CASKGSGGYGYTF
TGTGCCAGCAAGGGCAGCGGGGGGTATGGCTACACCTTC
>TRBV6-5|TRBD2|once|TRBJ2-7
CASSYLAGEYEQYF
TGTGCCAGCAGTTACCTCGCGGGAGAGTACGAGCAGTACTTC
>TRBV6-6|NA|NA|TRBJ1-4
CASSYSIEVGEKLFF
TGTGCCAGCAGTTACTCGATCGAGGTTGGTGAAAAACTGTTTTTT
>TRBV9|TRBD2|NA|TRBJ2-5
CASSLGTSGTETQYF
TGTGCCAGCAGCCTCGGGACTAGCGGGACAGAGACCCAGTACTTC
>TRBV6-5|TRBD1|few|TRBJ1-2
CASSEQGAYGYTF
TGTGCCAGCAGTGAACAGGGGGCCTATGGCTACACCTTC
>TRBV6-4|NA|once|TRBJ1-6
CASSDYQGSPLHF
TGTGCCAGCAGTGACTATCAGGGATCACCCCTCCACTTT
>TRBV20-1|NA|few|TRBJ1-1
CRPTANTEAFF
TGCAGGCCGACGGCGAACACTGAAGCTTTCTTT
>TRBV18|NA|NA|TRBJ2-7
CASSRVDAEQYF
TGTGCCAGCTCCCGCGTTGACGCCGAGCAGTACTTC
>TRBV7-8|NA|NA|TRBJ1-4
CASSSRRATNEKLFF
TGTGCCAGCAGCTCGAGACGGGCAACTAATGAAAAACTGTTTTTT
>TRBV5-4|NA|NA|TRBJ1-3
CASSLGTVGGNTIYF
TGTGCCAGCAGCCTCGGGACGGTCGGCGGAAACACCATATATTTT
>TRBV28|NA|NA|TRBJ1-2
CASSFLYYGYTF
TGTGCCAGCAGCTTTTTGTACTATGGCTACACCTTC
>TRBV7-7|TRBD1|NA|TRBJ1-1
CASVPGPGGFF
TGTGCCAGCGTCCCAGGTCCAGGGGGGTTCTTT
>TRBV7-9|NA|NA|TRBJ1-3
CASSEKTGLSGNTIYF
TGTGCCAGCAGCGAAAAAACAGGGCTCTCTGGAAACACCATATATTTT
>TRBV10-3|TRBD2|NA|TRBJ2-7
CAISSGRAYEQYF
TGTGCCATCAGTAGCGGGAGGGCCTACGAGCAGTACTTC
>TRBV19|TRBD1|NA|TRBJ1-2
CASSPIDRDTGYTF
TGTGCCAGTAGCCCGATTGACAGGGATACTGGCTACACCTTC
>TRBV15|NA|few|TRBJ2-3
CATSPGTDTQYF
TGTGCCACCAGCCCGGGGACAGATACGCAGTATTTT
>TRBV28|NA|NA|TRBJ1-4
CATRQGYEKLFF
TGTGCCACACGCCAGGGGTACGAAAAACTGTTTTTT
>TRBV19|NA|NA|TRBJ1-5
CASSPPTGHRNQPQHF
TGTGCCAGTAGCCCCCCGACAGGACATCGCAATCAGCCCCAGCATTTT
>TRBV9|NA|NA|TRBJ2-1
CASSRTDYNEQFF
TGTGCCAGCAGCCGGACGGATTACAATGAGCAGTTCTTC
>TRBV29-1|NA|NA|TRBJ1-1
CSAELGASTEAFF
TGCAGCGCTGAACTGGGGGCGAGCACTGAAGCTTTCTTT
>TRBV19|NA|NA|TRBJ2-7
CASGKGSFYEQYF
TGTGCCAGTGGTAAGGGCTCTTTCTACGAGCAGTACTTC
>TRBV5-1|NA|NA|TRBJ2-2
CASSLVGTGELFF
TGCGCCAGCAGCTTGGTTGGCACCGGGGAGCTGTTTTTT
>TRBV7-6|TRBD2|NA|TRBJ2-1
CASSLRTSGPSSYNEQFF
TGTGCCAGCAGCTTACGGACTAGCGGGCCTAGCTCCTACAATGAGCAGTTCTTC
>TRBV11-1|TRBD2|few|TRBJ2-7
CASSSGEGRKQYF
TGTGCCAGCAGCTCCGGGGAGGGAAGAAAGCAGTACTTC
>TRBV6-1|NA|NA|TRBJ2-5
CASSGERGRLETQYF
TGTGCCAGCAGTGGCGAAAGGGGGAGGTTGGAGACCCAGTACTTC
>TRBV7-6|NA|NA|TRBJ2-3
CASSLVGPPDTQYF
TGTGCCAGCAGCTTAGTGGGCCCGCCGGATACGCAGTATTTT
>TRBV5-6|TRBD1|NA|TRBJ2-2
CASSLVPTGFRSGELFF
TGTGCCAGCAGCTTGGTGCCGACAGGGTTTAGGTCCGGGGAGCTGTTTTTT
>TRBV7-2|TRBD1|NA|TRBJ2-7
CASSSTGGKSHEQYF
TGTGCCAGCAGTTCTACAGGGGGAAAATCCCACGAGCAGTACTTC
>TRBV5-1|NA|NA|TRBJ2-2
CASSSGGRTTGELFF
TGCGCCAGCAGCTCCGGGGGACGAACCACCGGGGAGCTGTTTTTT
>TRBV12-5|TRBD1|NA|TRBJ2-1
CASGPGQGYYEQFF
TGTGCTAGTGGTCCGGGACAGGGATACTATGAGCAGTTCTTC
>TRBV5-6|NA|NA|TRBJ2-3
CASTIWMVGTDTQYF
TGTGCCAGCACCATTTGGATGGTGGGCACAGATACGCAGTATTTT
>TRBV4-1|TRBD1|NA|TRBJ1-2
CASSQALTGRAYGYTF
TGCGCCAGCAGCCAAGCCCTGACAGGGAGGGCCTATGGCTACACCTTC
>TRBV19|NA|once|TRBJ1-4
CASSPLVWVPEGGNEKLFF
TGTGCCAGTAGTCCCCTAGTGTGGGTCCCGGAAGGAGGTAATGAAAAACTGTTTTTT
>TRBV4-1|TRBD2|NA|TRBJ2-3
CASSQAGSGAYSSTDTQYF
TGCGCCAGCAGCCAAGCGGGTAGCGGGGCTTATTCTAGCACAGATACGCAGTATTTT
>TRBV4-3|TRBD1|NA|TRBJ2-1
CASSQEEGAVGYNEQFF
TGCGCCAGCAGCCAAGAAGAGGGGGCGGTGGGGTACAATGAGCAGTTCTTC
>TRBV18|NA|NA|TRBJ2-5
CASSPLQGPKETQYF
TGTGCCAGCTCACCACTTCAGGGGCCTAAAGAGACCCAGTACTTC
>TRBV6-5|NA|few|TRBJ1-3
CASRTNSGNTIYF
TGTGCCAGCAGGACAAACTCTGGAAACACCATATATTTT
>TRBV6-5|TRBD2|NA|TRBJ2-7
CASSQTSGYEQYF
TGTGCCAGCAGCCAGACTAGCGGATACGAGCAGTACTTC
>TRBV7-8|NA|NA|TRBJ1-3
CASSSRQESSGNTIYF
TGTGCCAGCAGCAGCCGACAGGAGAGCTCTGGAAACACCATATATTTT
>TRBV7-8|TRBD1|once|TRBJ2-1
CASSPWTGSSYNEQFF
TGTGCCAGCAGCCCGTGGACAGGCAGCTCCTACAATGAGCAGTTCTTC
>TRBV7-2|NA|few|TRBJ1-2
CASSQKGWGYTF
TGTGCCAGCAGCCAAAAGGGGTGGGGCTACACCTTC
>TRBV15|NA|NA|TRBJ2-3
CATSRVEPTDTQYF
TGTGCCACCAGCAGAGTCGAGCCCACAGATACGCAGTATTTT
>TRBV5-1|NA|NA|TRBJ1-5
CASSLEGFQPQHF
TGCGCCAGCAGCTTGGAGGGGTTTCAGCCCCAGCATTTT